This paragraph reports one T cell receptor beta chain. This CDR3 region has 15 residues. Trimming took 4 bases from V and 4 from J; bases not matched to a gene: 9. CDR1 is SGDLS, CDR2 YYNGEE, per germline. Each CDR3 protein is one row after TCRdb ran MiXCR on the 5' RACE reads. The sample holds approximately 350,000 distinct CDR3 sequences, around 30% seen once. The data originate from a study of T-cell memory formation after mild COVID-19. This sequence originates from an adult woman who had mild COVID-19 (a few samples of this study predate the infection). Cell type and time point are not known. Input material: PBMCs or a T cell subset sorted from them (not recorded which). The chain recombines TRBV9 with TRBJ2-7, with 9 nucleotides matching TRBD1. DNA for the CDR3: TGTGCCAGCAGCCCAACAGGGGGCAGGACTTACGAGCAGTACTTC. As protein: CASSPTGGRTYEQYF.